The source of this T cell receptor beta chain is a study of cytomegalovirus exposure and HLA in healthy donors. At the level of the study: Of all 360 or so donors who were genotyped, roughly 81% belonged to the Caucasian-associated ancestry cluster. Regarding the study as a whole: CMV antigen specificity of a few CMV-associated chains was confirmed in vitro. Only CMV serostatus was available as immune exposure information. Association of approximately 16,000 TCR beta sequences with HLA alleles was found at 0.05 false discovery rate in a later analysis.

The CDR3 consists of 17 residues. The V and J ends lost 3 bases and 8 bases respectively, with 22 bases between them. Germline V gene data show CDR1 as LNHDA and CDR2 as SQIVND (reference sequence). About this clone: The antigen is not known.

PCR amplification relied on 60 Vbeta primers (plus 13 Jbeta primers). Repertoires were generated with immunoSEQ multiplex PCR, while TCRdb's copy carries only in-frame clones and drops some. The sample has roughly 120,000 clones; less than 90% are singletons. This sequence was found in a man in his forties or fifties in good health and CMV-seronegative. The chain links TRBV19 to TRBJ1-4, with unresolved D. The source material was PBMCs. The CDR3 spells CASSISGLRTGVEKLFF. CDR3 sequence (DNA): TGTGCCAGTAGTATTTCCGGACTTAGAACCGGGGTGGAAAAACTGTTTTTT. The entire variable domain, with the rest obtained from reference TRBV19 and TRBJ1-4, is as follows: DGGITQSPKYLFRKEGQNVTLSCEQNLNHDAMYWYRQDPGQGLRLIYYSQIVNDFQKGDIAEGYSVSREKKESFPLTVTSAQKNPTAFYLCASSISGLRTGVEKLFFGSGTQLSVL.